This T cell receptor (beta chain) was identified during a study of blood T cell repertoires in COVID-19. Authors' methods: Reference gene primer amplification gave nucleated cell count estimates. TCRdb keeps only in-frame clones here, not all; method: immunoSEQ multiplex PCR. D and trimming were read from the DNA, whereas the V and J calls and clone size are those reported in that table. The repertoire holds some 220,000 clones, with approximately 85% as singletons. The CDR3 loop spans 15 amino acids. From germline, CDR1 is LGHNA and CDR2 YNFKEQ. Between the trimmed V and J ends, which lost 2 bases and 2 bases, there was a span of 13 bases.

This receptor was taken from a man over 45 with COVID-19, enrolled during active disease. V and J are TRBV4-2 and TRBJ2-7, with TRBD1 as a possible D gene (5 bases). What was sequenced was peripheral blood. The CDR3 nucleotides read TGTGCCAGCAGCCAACTCCCACAGGTGCCCTACGAGCAGTACTTC. It is translated as CASSQLPQVPYEQYF.